This T cell receptor beta chain appears in the sequencing data of a study of shared clonotypes between healthy human individuals. The CDR3 totals 15 residues. From germline, CDR1 is SGDLS and CDR2 YYNGEE. J lost 7 bases, V lost 4 bases, and 10 bases had no gene match. This table comes from immunoSEQ multiplex PCR, and its TCRdb copy is limited to in-frame clones, with some not included. The table includes about 100,000 clones, around 47% detected once. The chain has TRBV9 and TRBJ1-2; 10 bases are shared with TRBD1. The sequence was obtained from a woman in her forties in good health. Some clones in this sample may be carry-over from other donors' samples. The sequencing sample was made of PBMCs. The chain's CDR3 is CASSTDRGRRGGYTF. The CDR3 DNA is TGTGCCAGCAGCACTGACAGGGGGCGTAGAGGTGGCTACACCTTC.